This record covers a single T cell receptor (beta chain). Its binding antigen is unknown. Base qualities were left out, and no much larger clone turns up one base away. This sample was taken from a study of cytomegalovirus exposure and HLA in healthy donors (dated by TCRdb to between 2016 and 2019). Concerning the study at large: An earlier analysis of about 560 of the donors reported about 260 Gb of sequence data and around 120 million unique TCR beta sequences obtained from approximately 180 million T cells. The study was designed to test whether signatures of past pathogen exposure could be identified by cataloging public T cell receptors. Of the approximately 370 genotyped donors, roughly 76% were placed in the genetic ancestry cluster associated with self-reported Caucasian donors. An earlier analysis of some 600 of the donors applied high-throughput TCR beta sequencing to assess whether each TCR beta V gene segment acted as functional or pseudogenic. A later analysis re-examined previously published TCR beta repertoires from about 670 donors and added high-resolution HLA genotyping to investigate patterns of TCR occurrence. The number of typed donors differed by locus: roughly 620-630 for A, B, C, DRB1 and DQB1; some 540 for DQA1; some 590 for DPA1; and about 450 for DPB1. On average, over 200,000 unique TCR beta nucleotide sequences were sequenced per donor among some 420 genotyped donors of the cohort, with 15% to 20% of those sequences being non-productive. The T cell repertoires of around 670 subjects were profiled by immunosequencing and related to cytomegalovirus serostatus. Approximately 310 gigabases of sequencing data and around 87 million unique TCR sequences were included in an early release covering 550 to 800 HLA-typed donors. All discovery cohort repertoires had been generated on a single sequencing platform. To predict cytomegalovirus infection status, the study brought together high-throughput TCR immunosequencing, statistical association of individual TCRs with disease status, and machine learning. Several DR-DQ haplotypes were handled as single units for association and clustering because linkage in the cohort was strong. Rather than drawing on any new phenotypic data, the later analysis identified candidate immune exposures from TCR beta sequences and the way those sequences occurred across donors. Donor age, sex, ethnicity and CMV serostatus were collected together with the repertoire data. In a later genetic analysis, genome-wide SNP genotypes for about three fifths of the roughly 670 donors were used, and that subset was treated as a discovery cohort. Besides the first cohort of approximately 670 subjects, a separate validation cohort made up of roughly 120 different subjects was used. Class I and class II HLA loci were covered by the typing at four-digit resolution. The full study reports these points: A later genetic analysis reported fewer N-insertions in productive TCRs among donors in an Asian-associated ancestry cluster than the approximately 670-donor mean. In a later genetic analysis, a missense DCLRE1C variant was associated with V-gene and J-gene trimming of TCR beta chains, and the association was replicated in an independent cohort. The classifier was reported to diagnose cytomegalovirus status with high specificity and sensitivity in both the original cohort and the validation cohort. Linkage disequilibrium might explain the correlated functional status among segregating V segments, but an unknown experimental factor could not be ruled out. A further reported finding was that TCR beta sequences accurately predicted the HLA-A and HLA-B alleles for most subjects in the first cohort. Broadly in line with IMGT annotations, most TCR beta V segments showed up in productive rearrangements about 90% or about 30% of the time in an earlier analysis of several hundred of the donors. Because HLA typing was missing for some donors at each locus, association tests included only the typed subset. A later analysis found that most CMV-associated TCR beta chains appeared HLA-restricted, with HLA associations seemingly driven largely by CMV exposure. In a later analysis, HLA-associated TCR beta chains showed more clonal expansion and lower generation probabilities than non-associated chains that were equally common. Roughly uniform sequencing depth across donors was assumed in presence/absence analyses, although this assumption may not hold. In this cohort, only TCR beta chains were sequenced, and detectable features were limited by the absence of alpha or paired-chain data. In vitro tests confirmed that a few of the cytomegalovirus-associated TCR beta chains recognize cytomegalovirus antigens. CMV serostatus was the only immune exposure information available for the cohort. Because counts were too low, seventeen rarely observed V segments, including chromosome 9 orphons, were left out of the earlier analysis of roughly 600 of the donors. In a later analysis, the rate of TCR association differed among HLA loci, with DRB1 alleles having the most associated TCRs and HLA-C alleles having the fewest. The authors suggested that the approach could potentially be generalized to other disease states and immunological phenotypes. Several of the top co-occurrence clusters appeared to be linked to parvovirus B19, influenza, CMV and Epstein-Barr virus, according to a later analysis. In the study, some 180 TCR beta chains were listed as associated with cytomegalovirus. At a false discovery rate of 0.05, a later analysis linked some 18,000 TCR beta sequences to specific HLA alleles. When HLA alleles, especially DR and DQ, strongly co-occurred, attributing TCR associations to individual alleles was difficult. Most TCR sequences were observed very rarely across donors, whereas some public TCRs were present in many individuals. A group of highly shared sequence variants was considered likely to be a technical artifact of the sequencing pipeline. Some IMGT-functional V segments, including TRBV6-2 and TRBV6-3, could not be distinguished by the 87-base-pair reads and were therefore excluded.

CDR1 MGHRA and CDR2 YSYEKL were looked up in the germline V gene. The cysteine opens and the phenylalanine closes a CDR3 of 13 amino acids. Here the CDR3 DNA is all that survives: 39 bases in frame from base 1. Library preparation used the immunoSEQ multiplex PCR assay. The multiplex PCR relied on a mix of 60 forward primers for TCR Vbeta segments and 13 reverse primers for TCR Jbeta segments. Amplification of the CDR3 region of rearranged TCR beta genes was performed with a multiplex PCR assay on genomic DNA. On the Illumina HiSeq System, the amplified TCR beta libraries were sequenced as 87-base-pair reads. The paper's data handling went like this. A later analysis tallied 75 million to 95 million unique TCR beta chains across the 700 or so repertoires, and some 12 million of those chains were shared by two or more donors. Raw reads were error-corrected and collapsed into unique sequences by a nearest-neighbor algorithm in which closely related sequences were merged to remove PCR and sequencing errors. Alignment of CDR3 sequences to IMGT reference sequences was used to assign V, D and J gene segments. For a sequence to be retained, a match of at least six nucleotides was required to both a V gene segment and a J gene segment. A rearrangement was called productive if the CDR3 had no stop codons and remained in frame with V and J, and every other rearrangement was called non-productive. CDR3 was defined according to IMGT convention as the region running from the second conserved V-encoded cysteine to the conserved J-encoded phenylalanine. The earlier analysis of about 590 of the donors excluded sequences that lacked an unambiguous match to a single V gene segment. An earlier analysis of several hundred of the donors classified V segments as functional when productive rearrangements were above 56.7% and as segregating when the standard deviation between donors was above 5%. A statistical classification framework was built to diagnose cytomegalovirus status from the catalog of TCR beta chain sequences. A later analysis assigned V and J genes by comparing TCR nucleotide sequences with IMGT/GENE-DB human TR gene sequences. The TCRdist pipeline was used in a later analysis to assign CDR3 sequences and most-parsimonious VDJ recombination scenarios. In a later analysis, each TCR beta chain was defined by its CDR3 amino acid sequence together with its V-gene family, and reads without a unique V-gene family were excluded. As a way to deal with suspected cross-contamination and a sequencing artifact, a later analysis dropped 592 nucleotide sequences that were highly shared and had low generation probability. In a later analysis, a clonal expansion index for each public chain was calculated from normalized within-repertoire ranks of inferred template counts. In a later analysis, generation probabilities were computed using a VDJ recombination model fitted to out-of-frame rearrangements, and the results were checked against IGoR. A later analysis scored TCR-TCR, TCR-HLA and TCR-CMV co-occurrence with hypergeometric tests, applying a repertoire-size bias correction to TCR pairs. To estimate false discovery rates, a later analysis permuted the HLA or CMV assignments 20 times. A later analysis grouped co-occurring TCRs with DBSCAN, adding TCRdist sequence similarity when clustering within HLA-allele-positive subsets. For co-occurrence clustering, repertoires with fewer than 30,000 or more than 120,000 public chains were excluded, along with roughly 5 repertoires with anomalous nucleotide sharing. Imported from immuneACCESS, the table was reduced by TCRdb to in-frame sequences with V and J called. These copies leave out some clones; in studies compared against another copy, an unresolved V gene accounts for under half, and the cause of the remainder is not known. That table supplies the V and J calls and clone size; D and trimming were determined from the DNA. The sample yields about 160,000 clones; 77% were counted once. In total, the top ten clones hold about 1.5% of the sample.

The cohort was made up of hundreds of healthy bone marrow donors. At the time of sampling, every cohort member was nominally healthy, though immune exposures that went unrecorded were likely present. The donor tested CMV seronegative and was one of the 352 seronegative cohort members. A peripheral blood sample was collected from each donor, and TCR beta sequencing was performed on peripheral blood mononuclear cells. Genomic DNA extraction from the blood cell samples was performed with the Qiagen DNeasy Blood Extraction Kit. The receptor chain draws on TRBV4-1 and TRBJ2-7; 6 matching bases give a weak D call of TRBD1. The DNA end lines up better with TRBJ2-5; the J call may be wrong. The TCR originated in a woman in her twenties or thirties in good health and CMV-seronegative. Sequenced material: PBMCs. The bases read TGCGCCAGCAGCCAACGGACAGAAGAGACCCAGTACTTC. The encoded protein is CASSQRTEETQYF.